This T cell receptor beta chain emerged from a study of OX40 agonist ivuxolimab in advanced cancers. Trimming shortened V by 4 bases and J by 4 bases, and 11 bases separated the two germline ends. The CDR3 is made up of 15 amino acids. In germline, CDR1 is SGHTA, CDR2 FQGNSA. Here immunoSEQ multiplex PCR was the method, and the copy in TCRdb shows in-frame clones only, minus some. The sample carries roughly 150,000 clones, approximately 94% recorded once. The TCR comes from an adult with an advanced solid tumor such as melanoma, head and neck, liver or kidney cancer. V gene TRBV7-2 combines with J gene TRBJ2-6, with a possible D match to TRBD1 (6 bases). Sequencing used CD4+ or CD8+ T cells sorted from blood, obtained in a trial of the OX40 agonist ivuxolimab. The CDR3 region has the DNA TGTGCCAGCAGCTCCCAGGGGACCGGGGCCAACGTCCTGACTTTC. This codes for CASSSQGTGANVLTF.